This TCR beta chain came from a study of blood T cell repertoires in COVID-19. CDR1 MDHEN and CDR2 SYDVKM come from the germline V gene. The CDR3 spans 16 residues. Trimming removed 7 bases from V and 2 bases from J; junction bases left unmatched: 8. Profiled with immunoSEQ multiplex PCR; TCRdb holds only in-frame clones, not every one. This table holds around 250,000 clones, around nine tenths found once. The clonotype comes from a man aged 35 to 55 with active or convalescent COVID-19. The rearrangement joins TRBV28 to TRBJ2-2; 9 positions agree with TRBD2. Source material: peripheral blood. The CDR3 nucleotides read TGTGCCAGCACAACGGCTGGGACTAGCAACACCGGGGAGCTGTTTTTT. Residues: CASTTAGTSNTGELFF.